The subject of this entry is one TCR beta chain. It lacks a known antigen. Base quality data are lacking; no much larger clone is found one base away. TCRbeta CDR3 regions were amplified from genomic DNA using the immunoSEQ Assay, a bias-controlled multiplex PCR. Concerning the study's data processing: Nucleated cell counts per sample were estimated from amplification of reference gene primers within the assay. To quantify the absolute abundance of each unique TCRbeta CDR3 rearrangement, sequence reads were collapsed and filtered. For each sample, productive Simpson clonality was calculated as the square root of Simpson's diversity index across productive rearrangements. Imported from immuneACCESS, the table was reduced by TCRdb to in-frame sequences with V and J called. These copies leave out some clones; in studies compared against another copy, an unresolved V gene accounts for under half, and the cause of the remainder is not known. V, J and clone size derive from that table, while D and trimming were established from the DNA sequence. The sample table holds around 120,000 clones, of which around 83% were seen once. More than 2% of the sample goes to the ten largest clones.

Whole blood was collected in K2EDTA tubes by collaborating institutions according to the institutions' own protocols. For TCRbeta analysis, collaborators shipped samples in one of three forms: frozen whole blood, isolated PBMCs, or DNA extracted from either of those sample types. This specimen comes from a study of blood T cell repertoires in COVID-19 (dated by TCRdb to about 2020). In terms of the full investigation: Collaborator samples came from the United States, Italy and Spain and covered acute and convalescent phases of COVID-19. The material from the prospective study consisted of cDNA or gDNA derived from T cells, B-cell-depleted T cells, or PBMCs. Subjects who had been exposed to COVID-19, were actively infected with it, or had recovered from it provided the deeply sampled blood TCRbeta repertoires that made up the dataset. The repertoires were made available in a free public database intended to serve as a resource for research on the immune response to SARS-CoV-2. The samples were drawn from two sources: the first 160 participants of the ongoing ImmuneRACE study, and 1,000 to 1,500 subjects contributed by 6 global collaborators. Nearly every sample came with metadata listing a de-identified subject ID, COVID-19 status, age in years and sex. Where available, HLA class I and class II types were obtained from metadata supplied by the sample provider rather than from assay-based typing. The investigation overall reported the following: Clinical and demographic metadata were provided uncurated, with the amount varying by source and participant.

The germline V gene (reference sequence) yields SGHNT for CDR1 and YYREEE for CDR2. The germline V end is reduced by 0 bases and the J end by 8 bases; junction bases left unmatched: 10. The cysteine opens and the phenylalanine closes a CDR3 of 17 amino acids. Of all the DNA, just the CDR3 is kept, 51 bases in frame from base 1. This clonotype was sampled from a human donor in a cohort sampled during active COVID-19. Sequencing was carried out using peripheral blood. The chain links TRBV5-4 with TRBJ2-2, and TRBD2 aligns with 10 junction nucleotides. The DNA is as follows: TGTGCCAGCAGCTTGGAGGTGACTAGCGGGCCAAGTGGGGAGCTGTTTTTT. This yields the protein CASSLEVTSGPSGELFF.